This T cell receptor beta chain was recovered during a study of radiotherapy plus CTLA-4 blockade in lung cancer. On the study more broadly: There were objective responses in over 15% of patients, and around 31% had disease control.

The CDR3 loop spans 16 amino acids. The germline V and J ends were trimmed by 1 base and 0 bases, with 11 bases remaining between them. Germline CDR1 LNHNV, CDR2 YYDKDF (reference sequence). TCRdb's copy holds only in-frame clones and misses some; the assay was immunoSEQ multiplex PCR. The table shows 40,000 to 50,000 clones, with 75% to 85% occurring only once. Points on this clone: Its cognate antigen is unknown.

Study-level points and caveats: After radiotherapy and ipilimumab, tumor-derived clones expanded in peripheral blood.

This clonotype was obtained from a human donor with non-small cell lung cancer who had stable disease on radiotherapy plus ipilimumab. Here the sequenced sample was peripheral blood, taken from a patient treated with radiotherapy plus ipilimumab. The chain employs TRBV15 and TRBJ2-3; D perhaps matches TRBD2 (5 bases). CDR3 nucleotides: TGTGCCACCAGCAGAGGCGAGCGGCTGAGCACAGATACGCAGTATTTT. Translation gives CATSRGERLSTDTQYF.